The 25 T cell receptor beta chains presented below share a single source sample, sequenced in a study of shared clonotypes between healthy human individuals. The protocol was immunoSEQ multiplex PCR, while the TCRdb copy is restricted to in-frame clones and leaves out a portion. The repertoire holds some 1.5 million clones, with approximately 97% as singletons. Material for sequencing was naive CD4+ T cells sorted from blood. Subset: CD45RA+ positively selected. These receptors came from a man younger than 45 in good health.

The CDR3 sequence: CASSRYNEQFF. As DNA, the CDR3 is TGTGCCAGCAGCCGATACAATGAGCAGTTCTTC. The chain combines TRBV7-6 with TRBJ2-1; D uncertain. Germline V CDR1 and CDR2: SGHVS, FNYEAQ. CDR3 length: 11 amino acids. Trimming stripped 5 bases from V and 4 bases from J, with 3 bases between.

V and J are TRBV4-3 and TRBJ2-7; no clear D. CDR3 length: 14 amino acids. Between the trimmed V and J ends, which lost 4 bases and 1 base, there was a span of 11 bases. Germline CDR1 is LGHNA and CDR2 is YSLEER. CDR3 residues: CASSLFLESYEQYF. For the CDR3, the DNA is TGCGCCAGCAGCCTCTTCCTCGAGTCCTACGAGCAGTACTTC.

As for this clone: Just one base apart from a much larger clone, this may be a read error. Additional DNA sequences in this sample encode the identical CDR3. The chain couples TRBV28 to TRBJ2-7; D is undetermined. V was cut by 1 base and J by 4 bases, with 2 bases left in between. The CDR3 is 11 residues long. Germline values: CDR1 MDHEN, CDR2 SYDVKM. CDR3 loop: CASSLLYEQYF. The CDR3 region has the DNA TGTGCCAGCAGTTTATTATACGAGCAGTACTTC. The variable domain in full, with the rest retrieved from reference TRBV28 and TRBJ2-7, is DVKVTQSSRYLVKRTGEKVFLECVQDMDHENMFWYRQDPGLGLRLIYFSYDVKMKEKGDIPEGYSVSREKKERFSLILESASTNQTSMYLCASSLLYEQYFGPGTRLTVT.

The rearrangement uses TRBV9 and TRBJ1-2; 9 nucleotides match TRBD1. J gave up 6 bases and V 4 bases, and 7 bases lay outside the gene matches. The germline V gene encodes CDR1 SGDLS and CDR2 YYNGEE. The CDR3 is 14 amino acids. The CDR3 coding sequence is TGTGCCAGCAGCTGGACAGGGGCTAGGGATGGCTACACCTTC. Protein: CASSWTGARDGYTF. The entire variable domain, with the rest obtained from reference TRBV9 and TRBJ1-2, is as follows: DSGVTQTPKHLITATGQRVTLRCSPRSGDLSVYWYQQSLDQGLQFLIQYYNGEERAKGNILERFSAQQFPDLHSELNLSSLELGDSALYFCASSWTGARDGYTFGSGTRLTVV.

The chain carries TRBV5-4 and TRBJ2-1; D ambiguous. The V end was cut by 4 bases, the J end by 5 bases, with 10 bases between. The CDR3 length is 13 residues. Looked up from germline, CDR1 is SGHNT and CDR2 is YYREEE (reference sequence). CDR3 residues: CASSLGMDNEQFF. The CDR3 nucleotides are TGTGCCAGCAGCCTGGGTATGGACAATGAGCAGTTCTTC.

The chain carries TRBV6-5 and TRBJ2-5, with D possibly TRBD2 on 5 matching bases. Per germline, CDR1 MNHEY and CDR2 SVGAGI. Between the trimmed V and J ends, which lost 0 bases and 4 bases, there was a span of 12 bases. This CDR3 is 15 amino acids long. The CDR3 bases are TGTGCCAGCAGTTACTCGAACGGGAAGGGAGAGACCCAGTACTTC. Translation gives CASSYSNGKGETQYF.

This clone was counted only a few times. The same CDR3 can be traced to other DNA sequences in this sample. This chain joins TRBV9 and TRBJ1-1; D gene ambiguous. The V gene lost 0 bases and the J gene lost 1 base, with 4 bases spanning the gap. The CDR3 contains 13 residues. Germline V gives CDR1 SGDLS, CDR2 YYNGEE. The CDR3 loop reads CASSVDWNTEAFF. The CDR3 DNA is TGTGCCAGCAGCGTAGACTGGAACACTGAAGCTTTCTTT.

This clone came up a few times. The V gene is TRBV10-1, the J gene TRBJ1-3, with D perhaps matching TRBD1 (5 bases). Germline V gives CDR1 WNHNN, CDR2 SYGVQD (reference sequence). Trimming stripped 0 bases from V and 1 base from J, with 13 bases between. CDR3 length: 17 residues. CDR3 sequence reads: CASSESMGVTSGNTIYF. Here the CDR3 DNA reads TGCGCCAGCAGTGAGTCGATGGGGGTAACTTCTGGAAACACCATATATTTT.

The CDR3 reads CSAGVRGRLYGYTF. The CDR3 DNA follows: TGCAGCGCCGGGGTCCGGGGCCGTCTCTATGGCTACACCTTC. The V and J genes are TRBV29-1 and TRBJ1-2, with D possibly being TRBD1 (5 bases). CDR1 is SQVTM, CDR2 ANQGSEA, per germline. V was trimmed by 7 bases and J by 4 bases, leaving 19 bases between them. The CDR3 contains 14 residues.

The chain employs TRBV6-6 and TRBJ1-5; 9 bases are a match to TRBD1. Unmatched junction bases numbered 7, after V lost 7 bases and J lost 3 bases. CDR3 size: 15 residues. Looked up from germline, CDR1 is MNHNY and CDR2 is SVGAGI (reference sequence). The CDR3: CASKMRTGDNQPQHF. The CDR3 region has the DNA TGTGCCAGCAAGATGCGGACAGGGGACAATCAGCCCCAGCATTTT.

This clone was picked up a small number of times. Other DNA sequences from this sample encode an identical CDR3 as well. The CDR3 protein is CASSLNSNQPQHF. The CDR3 DNA sequence: TGTGCCAGCAGCTTGAATAGCAATCAGCCCCAGCATTTT. V is TRBV5-4 and J is TRBJ1-5; D gene unclear. From germline, CDR1 is SGHNT and CDR2 YYREEE (reference sequence). Between the trimmed V and J ends, which lost 1 base and 0 bases, there was a span of 2 bases. The length of the CDR3 is 13 residues.

This rearrangement joins TRBV2 to TRBJ2-7; 9 positions agree with TRBD1. Germline trimming cut 7 bases from V and 3 bases from J; bases unmatched to any gene: 7. Germline CDR1 SNHLY, CDR2 FYNNEI. The CDR3 is 14 residues long. DNA of the CDR3: TGTGCCAGCACCCGGACAGGGGAAAGCTACGAGCAGTACTTC. Protein: CASTRTGESYEQYF.

This chain connects TRBV7-8 to TRBJ1-2; no clear D gene. The CDR3 length is 17 residues. Germline V gene data show CDR1 as SGHVS and CDR2 as FQNEAQ. Trimming cost V 1 base and J 5 bases, with 20 bases left between them. CDR3 in amino acids: CASSLGRILPWGYGYTF. The CDR3 DNA reads as TGTGCCAGCAGCTTAGGCAGGATCCTCCCGTGGGGTTATGGCTACACCTTC.

This clone was seen only once. The gene calls are TRBV6-1 and TRBJ2-1; D gene uncertain. V was clipped by 4 bases and J by 9 bases, with 13 bases between them. The germline gives CDR1 MNHNS, CDR2 SASEGT. The CDR3 spans 13 residues. The CDR3 sequence is CASSVFDAGEQFF. The CDR3 region has the DNA TGTGCCAGCAGTGTATTCGACGCCGGTGAGCAGTTCTTC.

J is TRBJ2-2 and V is TRBV9; possibly TRBD1 for D (6 bases). Between the trimmed V and J ends, which lost 5 bases and 7 bases, there was a span of 12 bases. The CDR3 has 13 residues. Germline-derived CDR1 and CDR2 are SGDLS and YYNGEE. CDR3: CASSRTGIGELFF. Here the CDR3 DNA reads TGTGCCAGCAGTCGCACAGGGATCGGGGAGCTGTTTTTT.

The sample holds a few counts of this clone. The chain couples TRBV10-1 to TRBJ2-1, with 8 bases fitting TRBD1. This CDR3 is 14 amino acids long. V dropped 4 bases and J dropped 7; count of bases not matched to a gene: 6. Germline lookup yields CDR1 WNHNN and CDR2 SYGVQD (reference sequence). In nucleotides, the CDR3 is TGCGCCAGCAGTGTGGCAGGGGGCAGGAATGAGCAGTTCTTC. This translates into CASSVAGGRNEQFF.

This clone was seen just once. The rearrangement uses TRBV2 and TRBJ2-2; TRBD1 aligns across 7 bases. Germline V gene lookup returns CDR1 SNHLY and CDR2 FYNNEI. V lost 7 bases to trimming and J lost 5 bases; unmatched junction nucleotides: 4. CDR3 length equals 13 residues. The CDR3 DNA follows: TGTGCCAGCAAGACAGGGCTTACCGGGGAGCTGTTTTTT. Amino acids: CASKTGLTGELFF.

The chain links TRBV28 to TRBJ2-1, with 10 bases lining up with TRBD2. The CDR3 totals 19 residues. CDR1 is MDHEN and CDR2 is SYDVKM in the germline V gene. V trimming: 3 bases; J trimming: 3 bases; junction bases outside the gene matches: 14. The CDR3 loop is CASSFPRGASGRYYNEQFF. CDR3 sequence (DNA): TGTGCCAGCAGTTTCCCCCGGGGGGCTAGCGGGAGATACTACAATGAGCAGTTCTTC.

V and J are TRBV5-1 and TRBJ2-1; 9 bases fit TRBD2. With V trimmed by 0 bases and J by 5 bases, 3 bases remained unmatched. The CDR3 runs to 15 residues. CDR1 is SGHRS, CDR2 YFSETQ, per germline. The DNA for the CDR3 is TGCGCCAGCAGCTTGGGGGGACTAGCCAACAATGAGCAGTTCTTC. Encoded protein: CASSLGGLANNEQFF.

A note on this clone: This specimen includes other DNA sequences encoding the same CDR3. This CDR3 is CASSLAPGSYEQYF. CDR3 nucleotide sequence: TGTGCCAGCAGCTTAGCCCCCGGGTCTTACGAGCAGTACTTC. This sequence joins TRBV7-2 and TRBJ2-7; D remains ambiguous. V was clipped by 0 bases and J by 4 bases, with 10 bases between them. Germline assignment: CDR1 SGHTA and CDR2 FQGNSA. The CDR3 is 14 amino acids. The variable domain in full, with the rest retrieved from reference TRBV7-2 and TRBJ2-7, is GAGVSQSPSNKVTEKGKDVELRCDPISGHTALYWYRQSLGQGLEFLIYFQGNSAPDKSGLPSDRFSAERTGGSVSTLTIQRTQQEDSAVYLCASSLAPGSYEQYFGPGTRLTVT.

The chain has TRBV6-1 and TRBJ2-2; possible D gene TRBD2, 5 bases. Germline CDR1 reads MNHNS; CDR2 reads SASEGT. The CDR3 consists of 15 residues. The V gene lost 3 bases and the J gene lost 4 bases, with 12 bases spanning the gap. The CDR3 DNA is TGTGCCAGCAGTGACCTCAGAGGAGGCACCGGGGAGCTGTTTTTT. Translated: CASSDLRGGTGELFF.

The table lists this clone with a count of one. The V call is TRBV7-6, the J call TRBJ2-7; TRBD1 matches at 8 bases. CDR1 and CDR2 (germline): SGHVS, FNYEAQ. The V and J ends lost 4 bases and 3 bases, in that order; junction bases with no gene match: 8. The CDR3 contains 15 residues. The CDR3 protein is CASSSTGGTNYEQYF. DNA of the CDR3: TGTGCCAGCAGCTCCACAGGGGGTACTAACTACGAGCAGTACTTC.

The rearrangement uses TRBV5-8 and TRBJ2-7; D is unresolved. Germline CDR1 reads SGHTS; CDR2 reads YDEGEE. The CDR3 length is 12 residues. Trimming pared 1 base from V and 4 bases from J, leaving 6 bases between. The DNA of the CDR3 is TGTGCCAGCAGCTTGAGGAAGTACGAGCAGTACTTC. Translation gives CASSLRKYEQYF. The full variable domain, rest sourced from reference TRBV5-8 and TRBJ2-7, is EAGVTQSPTHLIKTRGQQATLRCSPISGHTSVYWYQQALGLGLQFLLWYDEGEERNRGNFPPRFSGRQFPNYSSELNVNALELEDSALYLCASSLRKYEQYFGPGTRLTVT.

This chain links TRBV5-1 with TRBJ2-1, with D unclear. Germline assignment: CDR1 SGHRS and CDR2 YFSETQ. CDR3 length: 15 amino acids. The V end was cut by 3 bases, the J end by 5 bases, with 15 bases between. The CDR3 here is CASSSSPKQNNEQFF. CDR3 DNA: TGCGCCAGCAGCTCTAGTCCAAAACAAAACAATGAGCAGTTCTTC.

This clone was recorded once. This chain connects TRBV2 to TRBJ2-4; possible D gene TRBD1, 6 bases. The germline gives CDR1 SNHLY, CDR2 FYNNEI. V lost 7 bases, J lost 0 bases, and 10 bases lay in between. CDR3 length: 14 residues. As DNA, the CDR3 is TGTGCCAGCATCGAGGGGGAAGCCAAAAACATTCAGTACTTC. Translating gives CASIEGEAKNIQYF. The whole variable domain, remainder taken from reference TRBV2 and TRBJ2-4, is EPEVTQTPSHQVTQMGQEVILRCVPISNHLYFYWYRQILGQKVEFLVSFYNNEISEKSEIFDDQFSVERPDGSNFTLKIRSTKLEDSAMYFCASIEGEAKNIQYFGAGTRLSVL.